This T cell receptor (beta chain) was observed in a study of cytomegalovirus exposure and HLA in healthy donors. Study-level findings and limits: Some public TCRs appeared in many individuals, while most sequences were rare.

The PCR had 60 Vbeta and 13 Jbeta primers. Sequenced by immunoSEQ multiplex PCR; TCRdb stores in-frame clones only, minus some. Found here are some 130,000 clones, around 76% of them singletons; the top ten hold roughly 7%. This clone appeared a single time. Its antigen remains unknown. Germline V gene lookup returns CDR1 MDHEN and CDR2 SYDVKM. This CDR3 spans 15 amino acids. The junction had 13 bases not matched to a gene; V was cut back by 5 bases and J by 7 bases. Sequencing used PBMCs. The chain links TRBV28 to TRBJ1-1; 7 nucleotides line up with TRBD1. The source of this sequence is a male donor in good health and CMV-seronegative. The DNA of the CDR3 is TGTGCCAGCAGTATACCGGACAGGTACTCGGGTGAAGCTTTCTTT. The encoded protein is CASSIPDRYSGEAFF. The full variable domain, its missing parts supplied by reference TRBV28 and TRBJ1-1, is DVKVTQSSRYLVKRTGEKVFLECVQDMDHENMFWYRQDPGLGLRLIYFSYDVKMKEKGDIPEGYSVSREKKERFSLILESASTNQTSMYLCASSIPDRYSGEAFFGQGTRLTVV.